These 7 T cell receptor beta chains were sequenced from one sample in a study of blood T cell repertoires in COVID-19. Clones were sequenced by immunoSEQ multiplex PCR, and TCRdb holds only the in-frame ones, with some missing. Of 250,000 to 300,000 clones listed, 90% were seen once; the top ten hold 3.5% to 4.5%. The material sequenced was peripheral blood. Every receptor here comes from a woman aged 40 to 50 with acute or convalescent COVID-19.

The chain joins TRBV6-1 to TRBJ1-4; no clear D. The germline V gene has CDR1 MNHNS and CDR2 SASEGT. Trimming stripped 0 bases from V and 4 bases from J, with 6 bases between. The CDR3 runs to 14 residues. Here the CDR3 DNA reads TGTGCCAGCAGTGAAGCTGGGCGTAATGAAAAACTGTTTTTT. Its translation: CASSEAGRNEKLFF.

The chain links TRBV4-2 to TRBJ2-3; 12 positions agree with TRBD2. This CDR3 is 18 amino acids long. Per germline, CDR1 LGHNA and CDR2 YNFKEQ. After removal of 0 bases from V and 2 bases from J, the junction contained 6 bases not matched to a gene. The CDR3 here is CASSQDPSGGAYTDTQYF. The CDR3 bases are TGTGCCAGCAGCCAAGATCCTAGCGGGGGGGCATACACAGATACGCAGTATTTT.

V usage is TRBV5-6 and J usage is TRBJ2-7; 8 bases line up with TRBD1. This CDR3 contains 14 residues. CDR1 and CDR2 from the germline V gene are SGHDT and YYEEEE. The trim removed 3 bases at V and 4 bases at J, leaving 6 bases unmatched. The CDR3 reads CASSSARGLYEQYV. CDR3 nucleotides: TGTGCCAGCAGCTCGGCCAGGGGGCTTTACGAGCAGTACGTC.

The rearrangement uses TRBV2 and TRBJ1-1, with D possibly matching TRBD1 (5 bases). The germline V gene encodes CDR1 SNHLY and CDR2 FYNNEI. The CDR3 consists of 15 residues. V gave up 4 bases and J gave up 0 bases, with 12 bases separating them. CDR3: CASSVKDTLNTEAFF. CDR3 DNA: TGTGCCAGCAGTGTTAAGGACACCTTGAACACTGAAGCTTTCTTT.

V usage is TRBV2 and J usage is TRBJ2-5; 7 bases fit TRBD2. Germline lookup yields CDR1 SNHLY and CDR2 FYNNEI. Trimming cost V 6 bases and J 4 bases; bases outside gene matches: 11. The CDR3 runs to 15 residues. The CDR3 DNA reads as TGTGCCAGCAGCCCTAGGGACTACCGGGGAGAGACCCAGTACTTC. Protein product: CASSPRDYRGETQYF.

The J gene is TRBJ1-3, the V gene TRBV4-1, with 8 bases that match TRBD1. CDR1 and CDR2 from the germline V gene are MGHRA and YSYEKL. V trimming: 1 base; J trimming: 4 bases; junction bases outside the gene matches: 9. The CDR3 sequence is 17 residues long. CDR3 sequence (DNA): TGCGCCAGCAGCCAAGGACGACAGGGGTCTTTGGGAAACACCATATATTTT. Amino acid sequence: CASSQGRQGSLGNTIYF.

The V gene is TRBV12-5, the J gene TRBJ2-1, with a weak D call TRBD1 (5 bases). The V gene lost 3 bases and the J gene lost 9 bases, with 18 bases spanning the gap. There are 15 residues in the CDR3. The germline CDR1 and CDR2 sequences are LGHNT and FRNRAP. CDR3 bases: TGTGCTAGTGGTTTACCCGACAGACCTATCGGTGAGCAGTTCTTC. It specifies CASGLPDRPIGEQFF.